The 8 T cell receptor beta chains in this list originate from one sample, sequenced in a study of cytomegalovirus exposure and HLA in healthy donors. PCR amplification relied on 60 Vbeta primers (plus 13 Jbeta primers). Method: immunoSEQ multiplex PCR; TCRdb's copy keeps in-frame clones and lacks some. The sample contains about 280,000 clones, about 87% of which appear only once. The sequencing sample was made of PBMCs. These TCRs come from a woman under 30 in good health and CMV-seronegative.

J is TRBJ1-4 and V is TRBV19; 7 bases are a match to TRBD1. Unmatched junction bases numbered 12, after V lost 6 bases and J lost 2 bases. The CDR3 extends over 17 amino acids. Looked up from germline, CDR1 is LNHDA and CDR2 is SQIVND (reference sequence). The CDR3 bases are TGTGCCAGTAGAAAAAGACAGGGCTCTTCGACTAATGAAAAACTGTTTTTT. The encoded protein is CASRKRQGSSTNEKLFF.

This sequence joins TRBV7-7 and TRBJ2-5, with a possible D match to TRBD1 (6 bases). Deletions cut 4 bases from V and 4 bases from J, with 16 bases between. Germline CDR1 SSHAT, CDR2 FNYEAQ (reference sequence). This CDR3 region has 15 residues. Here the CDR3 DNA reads TGTGCCAGCAGCTCAAAGTTACAGGGAATAGAGACCCAGTACTTC. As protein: CASSSKLQGIETQYF.

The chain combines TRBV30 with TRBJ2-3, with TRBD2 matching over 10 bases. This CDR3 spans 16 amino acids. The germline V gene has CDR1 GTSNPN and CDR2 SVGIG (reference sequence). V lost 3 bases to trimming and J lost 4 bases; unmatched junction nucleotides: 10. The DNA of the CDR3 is TGTGCCTGGAGCCCTTCAGCGGGGGGGCCGGCAGATACGCAGTATTTT. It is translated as CAWSPSAGGPADTQYF.

The chain's CDR3 is CASSESGQGDTEAFF. CDR3 nucleotides: TGTGCCAGCAGTGAATCAGGGCAGGGGGACACTGAAGCTTTCTTT. The chain recombines TRBV25-1 with TRBJ1-1, with 7 positions matching TRBD1. The V and J ends lost 1 base and 3 bases, in that order; junction bases with no gene match: 5. CDR3 length: 15 amino acids. Germline values: CDR1 MGHDK, CDR2 SYGVNS.

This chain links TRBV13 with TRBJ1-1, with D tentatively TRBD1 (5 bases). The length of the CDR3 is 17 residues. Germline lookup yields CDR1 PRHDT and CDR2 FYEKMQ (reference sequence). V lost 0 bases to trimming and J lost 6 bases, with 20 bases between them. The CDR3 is CASSLGEGLQQSAEAFF. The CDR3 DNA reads TGTGCCAGCAGCTTAGGGGAGGGGCTCCAACAAAGCGCTGAAGCTTTCTTT.

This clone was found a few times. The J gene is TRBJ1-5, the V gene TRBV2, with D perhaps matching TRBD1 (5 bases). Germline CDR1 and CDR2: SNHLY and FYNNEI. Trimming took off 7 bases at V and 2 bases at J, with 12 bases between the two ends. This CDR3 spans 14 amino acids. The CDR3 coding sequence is TGTGCCAGCACCCCGACAGACGGCAATCAGCCCCAGCATTTT. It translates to CASTPTDGNQPQHF.

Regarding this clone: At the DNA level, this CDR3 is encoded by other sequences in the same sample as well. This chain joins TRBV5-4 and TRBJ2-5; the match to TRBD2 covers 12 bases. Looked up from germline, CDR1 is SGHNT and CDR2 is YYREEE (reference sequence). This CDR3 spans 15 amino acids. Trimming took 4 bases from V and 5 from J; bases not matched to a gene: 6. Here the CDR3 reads CASSPSGGARETQYF. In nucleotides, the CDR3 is TGTGCCAGCAGCCCTAGCGGGGGGGCCAGGGAGACCCAGTACTTC.

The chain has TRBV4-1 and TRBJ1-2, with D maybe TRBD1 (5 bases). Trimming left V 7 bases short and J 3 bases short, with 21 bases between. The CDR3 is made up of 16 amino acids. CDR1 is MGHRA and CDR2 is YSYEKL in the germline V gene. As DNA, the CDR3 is TGCGCCAGCAAGCTCTACAGGAACGGCGCGGACTATGGCTACACCTTC. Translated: CASKLYRNGADYGYTF.